The entry that follows covers one T cell receptor beta chain sequence. Antigen specificity is unknown. The CDR3 length is 14 residues. CDR1 and CDR2 (germline): MNHNS, SASEGT. V shed 5 bases, J shed 6 bases, and the junction held 7 bases outside the gene matches. TCRdb used MiXCR to reprocess the reads, holding one entry per CDR3 protein. Of under 300,000 distinct CDR3 sequences listed, less than 25% are singletons. The data are from a study of T cell repertoires in cytomegalovirus infection. Notes on the study in general: Predominance within the ex vivo response was attributable to HLA-C-restricted CMV-specific TCR beta clonotypes.

This rearrangement joins TRBV6-1 to TRBJ1-5; 7 bases agree with TRBD1. Sequenced here: cultured PBMCs, sampled from culture after CMV antigen stimulation. The clonotype was recovered from a human donor in good health (CMV status not recorded). Some clones in this sample may be carry-over from other donors' samples. This CDR3 reads CASSTGAGGQPQHF. The CDR3 DNA is TGTGCCAGCAGTACAGGGGCGGGGGGTCAGCCCCAGCATTTT.